This T cell receptor beta chain appears in the sequencing data of a study of blood T cell repertoires in COVID-19. Across the whole study: From T cells, B-cell-depleted T cells, or PBMCs came the material, which was cDNA or gDNA.

Original data processing: Cell counts per sample came from amplifying reference gene primers. Repertoires were generated with immunoSEQ multiplex PCR, while TCRdb's copy carries only in-frame clones and drops some. Clone size and V and J calls were adopted from that table, with D and trimming inferred from the DNA. In the table there are 220,000 or so clones, 70% to 85% of which are singletons. Allocation to cohorts depended on clinical history reported by the participants. This CDR3 has 15 amino acids. The germline CDR1 and CDR2 sequences are SNHLY and FYNNEI. Trimming at V came to 4 bases and at J to 8 bases, leaving 8 bases not matched to a gene.

Input material: PBMCs or T cells enriched from blood (not recorded which). This sequence was found in a woman aged 60-75 years who had recovered from COVID-19. The rearrangement uses TRBV2 and TRBJ2-3, with 11 bases matching TRBD2. The CDR3 bases are TGTGCCAGCAGTGGCACTAGCGGGAGTGAGGGTACGCAGTATTTT. Translating gives CASSGTSGSEGTQYF.